This entry lists 7 T cell receptor beta chains sequenced from one sample in a study of Graves' ophthalmopathy and Graves' hyperthyroidism. TCR beta CDR3 regions were amplified from RNA transcripts. A first-round RT-PCR used HTBI primers, followed by a second-round multiplex PCR. From the multiplex PCR reads, TCRdb called clonotypes with MiXCR, one entry per CDR3 protein. This table holds roughly 600,000 distinct CDR3 sequences, about two fifths found once. Material for sequencing was peripheral blood or thyroid tissue (not recorded which). Every receptor here comes from an adult man with Graves' hyperthyroidism.

The chain is built from TRBV7-2 and TRBJ1-1; 7 bases align to TRBD1. V shed 3 bases, J shed 3 bases, and the junction held 13 bases outside the gene matches. CDR1 is SGHTA and CDR2 is FQGNSA in the germline V gene. The CDR3 length is 17 residues. CDR3 loop: CASSFLNRGVGYTEAFF. The CDR3 nucleotides are TGTGCCAGCAGCTTTTTGAACAGGGGAGTCGGCTACACTGAAGCTTTCTTT.

This clonotype was recorded only once. V usage is TRBV29-1 and J usage is TRBJ1-3, with D unclear. Trimming cost V 0 bases and J 0 bases, with 9 bases left between them. The CDR3 is made up of 15 amino acids. Looked up from germline, CDR1 is SQVTM and CDR2 is ANQGSEA. CDR3 sequence: CSVEDSSGSGNTIYF. CDR3 in DNA: TGCAGCGTTGAAGATAGTTCGGGCTCTGGAAACACCATATATTTT. Based on the CDR3 plus reference TRBV29-1 and TRBJ1-3, the full variable domain is SAVISQKPSRDICQRGTSLTIQCQVDSQVTMMFWYRQQPGQSLTLIATANQGSEATYESGFVIDKFPISRPNLTFSTLTVSNMSPEDSSIYLCSVEDSSGSGNTIYFGEGSWLTVV.

This clonotype was seen ten or more times. The chain is built from TRBV11-2 and TRBJ2-5, with 9 positions matching TRBD1. Trimming took 5 bases from V and 2 from J; bases not matched to a gene: 6. Germline loops: CDR1 SGHAT, CDR2 FQNNGV. The CDR3 runs to 15 residues. The CDR3 spells CASSGQGFGQETQYF. In DNA, the CDR3 is TGTGCCAGCAGCGGACAGGGGTTCGGTCAAGAGACCCAGTACTTC.

This clonotype was found many times. The chain combines TRBV5-8 with TRBJ2-7; 9 bases map to TRBD1. The trim removed 3 bases at V and 7 bases at J, leaving 5 bases unmatched. The CDR3 length is 13 residues. The germline CDR1 and CDR2 sequences are SGHTS and YDEGEE. CDR3 sequence reads: CASSSGTGSEQYF. For the CDR3, the DNA is TGTGCCAGCAGCTCCGGGACAGGGTCGGAGCAGTACTTC.

This clonotype was counted at least ten times. The chain links TRBV28 to TRBJ1-2, with D unresolved. V lost 2 bases, J lost 8 bases, and 15 bases lay in between. Germline assignment: CDR1 MDHEN and CDR2 SYDVKM. The CDR3 runs 14 residues. CDR3 sequence: CASSLRSQQNGYTF. DNA of the CDR3: TGTGCCAGCAGTTTAAGATCGCAGCAGAACGGCTACACCTTC.

This clonotype was observed many times. This chain links TRBV5-6 with TRBJ1-1; D is unresolved. V lost 0 bases and J 10 bases, leaving 7 bases between the germline ends. CDR1 is SGHDT, CDR2 YYEEEE, per germline. This CDR3 has 11 residues. The CDR3 DNA is TGTGCCAGCAGCTTGGGGATGGGAGCTTTCTTT. Its protein product is CASSLGMGAFF.

In regard to this clonotype: This may stem from a read error, because a much larger clone lies one nucleotide away. This rearrangement joins TRBV7-3 to TRBJ2-5; D possibly corresponds to TRBD2 (5 bases). The CDR3 covers 15 residues. CDR1 and CDR2 (germline): SGHTA, FQGTGA. As DNA, the CDR3 is TGTGCTAGCACCCCTCGAAGCGGTGTCGAAGAGGCCCAGTACTTC. This gives the protein CASTPRSGVEEAQYF.